The source of this T cell receptor (beta chain) is a study of cytomegalovirus exposure and HLA in healthy donors. PCR primers comprised 60 Vbeta and 13 Jbeta primers. Sequencing was performed with immunoSEQ multiplex PCR; in TCRdb, only in-frame clones are kept and a portion is missing. The sample has around 54,000 clones, approximately 82% seen once; the top ten hold 2.5% to 3.5%. The germline CDR1 and CDR2 sequences are SGHKS and YYEKEE (reference sequence). J gave up 0 bases and V 2 bases, and 8 bases lay outside the gene matches. This CDR3 is 17 amino acids long. This clonotype originated in a young woman in good health and CMV-seronegative. The sample consisted of PBMCs. The V gene is TRBV5-5, the J gene TRBJ1-1; 9 bases line up with TRBD1. CDR3 sequence (DNA): TGTGCCAGCAGCTTAGGACAGGGGAAGGGCATGAACACTGAAGCTTTCTTT. This gives the protein CASSLGQGKGMNTEAFF.